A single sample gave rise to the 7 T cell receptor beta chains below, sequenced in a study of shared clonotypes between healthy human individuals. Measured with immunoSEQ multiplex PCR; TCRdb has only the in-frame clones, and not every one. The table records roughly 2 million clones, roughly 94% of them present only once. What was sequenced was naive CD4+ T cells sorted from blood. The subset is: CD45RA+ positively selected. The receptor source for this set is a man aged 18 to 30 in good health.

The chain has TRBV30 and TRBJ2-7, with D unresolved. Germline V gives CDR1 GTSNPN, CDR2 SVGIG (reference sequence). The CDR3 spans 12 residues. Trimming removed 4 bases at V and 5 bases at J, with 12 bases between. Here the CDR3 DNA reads TGTGCCTGGACCCCCCAAAGTCACGAGCAGTACTTC. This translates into CAWTPQSHEQYF.

CDR3 sequence reads: CASSELGLFPKNIQYF. CDR3 nucleotide sequence: TGTGCCAGCAGTGAATTAGGGTTATTTCCCAAAAACATTCAGTACTTC. The rearrangement links TRBV6-4 to TRBJ2-4; unclear D gene. The CDR3 totals 16 residues. Germline values: CDR1 MRHNA, CDR2 SNTAGT. V was cut by 3 bases and J by 2 bases, with 14 bases left in between.

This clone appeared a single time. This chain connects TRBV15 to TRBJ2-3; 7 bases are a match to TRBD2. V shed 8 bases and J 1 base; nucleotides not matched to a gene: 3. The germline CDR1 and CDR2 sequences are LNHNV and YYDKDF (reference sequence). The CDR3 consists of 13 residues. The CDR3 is CATGSGGTDTQYF. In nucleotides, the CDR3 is TGTGCCACCGGGAGCGGGGGCACAGATACGCAGTATTTT. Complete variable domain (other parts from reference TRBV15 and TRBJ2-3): DAMVIQNPRYQVTQFGKPVTLSCSQTLNHNVMYWYQQKSSQAPKLLFHYYDKDFNNEADTPDNFQSRRPNTSFCFLDIRSPGLGDTAMYLCATGSGGTDTQYFGPGTRLTVL.

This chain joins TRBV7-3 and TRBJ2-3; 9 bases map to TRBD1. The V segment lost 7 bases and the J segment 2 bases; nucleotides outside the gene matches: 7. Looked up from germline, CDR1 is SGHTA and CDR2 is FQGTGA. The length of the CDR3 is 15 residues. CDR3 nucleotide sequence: TGTGCCAGCACTAAAGGGGACAGGGACACAGATACGCAGTATTTT. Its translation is CASTKGDRDTDTQYF. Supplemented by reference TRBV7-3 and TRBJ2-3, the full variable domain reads GAGVSQTPSNKVTEKGKYVELRCDPISGHTALYWYRQSLGQGPEFLIYFQGTGAADDSGLPNDRFFAVRPEGSVSTLKIQRTERGDSAVYLCASTKGDRDTDTQYFGPGTRLTVL.

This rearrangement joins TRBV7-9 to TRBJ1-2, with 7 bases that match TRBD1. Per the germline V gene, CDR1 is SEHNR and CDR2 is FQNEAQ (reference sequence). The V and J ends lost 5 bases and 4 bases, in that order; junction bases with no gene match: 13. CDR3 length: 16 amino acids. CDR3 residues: CASSRNQPGQLYGYTF. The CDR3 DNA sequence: TGTGCCAGCAGCCGAAACCAACCGGGACAGCTCTATGGCTACACCTTC.

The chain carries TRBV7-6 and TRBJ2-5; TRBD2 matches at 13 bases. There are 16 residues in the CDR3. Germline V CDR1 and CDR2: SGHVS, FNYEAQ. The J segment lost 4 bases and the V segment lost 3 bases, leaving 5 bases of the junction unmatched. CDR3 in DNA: TGTGCCAGCAGCTTCGACAGGACTAGCGGGGGAGAGACCCAGTACTTC. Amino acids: CASSFDRTSGGETQYF.

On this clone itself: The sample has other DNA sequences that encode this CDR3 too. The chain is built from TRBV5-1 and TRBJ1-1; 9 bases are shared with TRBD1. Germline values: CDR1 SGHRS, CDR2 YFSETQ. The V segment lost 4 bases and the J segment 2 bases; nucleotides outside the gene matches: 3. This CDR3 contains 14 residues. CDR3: CASSLTGGNTEAFF. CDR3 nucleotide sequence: TGCGCCAGCAGCCTGACAGGGGGTAACACTGAAGCTTTCTTT.